The 15 T cell receptor beta chains reported below all come from one sample, sequenced in a study of regulatory T cells in long-lasting Graves disease. Library construction for TCR beta used iRepertoire HTBI primers and Arm-PCR of CDR3 regions. TCRdb re-derived calls from the multiplex PCR reads in MiXCR, one entry per CDR3 protein. The table has hundreds of thousands of distinct CDR3 sequences, roughly 23% seen once. Time point of the sample: persistent/refractory GD, antithyroid drugs over 5 years with positive TRAb. Construction of the TCR library relied on RNA isolated from PBMCs. The specimen was peripheral blood mononuclear cells (PBMCs), collected when the disease was refractory, from a patient treated with antithyroid drugs. All receptors come from a female donor with Graves disease.

The rearrangement links TRBV4-1 to TRBJ1-3; possibly TRBD1 for D (5 bases). CDR1 and CDR2 (germline): MGHRA, YSYEKL. The CDR3 consists of 15 residues. Trimming cost V 1 base and J 0 bases, with 7 bases left between them. The chain's CDR3 is CASSQGGNSGNTIYF. The CDR3 nucleotides read TGCGCCAGCAGCCAAGGGGGGAACTCTGGAAACACCATATATTTT.

This clonotype has more than one count but fewer than ten. For the CDR3, the DNA is TGTGCCAGCAGCGCCCGGGACCCCAGCGCCGGGGAGCTGTTTTTT. This codes for CASSARDPSAGELFF. The chain recombines TRBV9 with TRBJ2-2, with D perhaps matching TRBD1 or TRBD2 (5 bases each). Trimming took off 3 bases at V and 6 bases at J, with 15 bases between the two ends. The germline V gene has CDR1 SGDLS and CDR2 YYNGEE. This CDR3 is built from 15 residues.

There are a few counts of this clonotype. The chain links TRBV24-1 to TRBJ2-2; D not resolved. V was clipped by 0 bases and J by 6 bases, with 10 bases between them. Germline V gives CDR1 KGHDR, CDR2 SFDVKD. CDR3 length equals 15 residues. The chain's CDR3 is CATSDLGSGAGELFF. The CDR3 DNA follows: TGTGCCACCAGTGATTTGGGGTCTGGAGCCGGGGAGCTGTTTTTT.

This clonotype was detected ten times or more. The junction departs from the called germline gene at one end, perhaps through a read error. The genes are TRBV20-1 and TRBJ2-2; D not certain. CDR1 and CDR2 from the germline V gene are DFQATT and SNEGSKA (reference sequence). The CDR3 sequence is 11 residues long. DNA of the CDR3: TGTAGTGCTGAACACACCGGGGAGCTGTTTTTT. The encoded protein is CSAEHTGELFF.

Ten or more counts support this clonotype. The chain couples TRBV7-2 to TRBJ2-7, with 10 bases identical to TRBD1. This CDR3 comprises 14 residues. J gave up 3 bases and V 5 bases, and 4 bases lay outside the gene matches. From germline, CDR1 is SGHTA and CDR2 FQGNSA. Here the CDR3 reads CASSLGQGGYEQYF. Here the CDR3 DNA reads TGTGCCAGCAGCCTCGGACAGGGGGGCTACGAGCAGTACTTC.

The CDR3 DNA sequence: TGTGCCAGCGGTACTAGCGGGAGTTCCAACACCGGGGAGCTGTTTTTT. Protein product: CASGTSGSSNTGELFF. The J gene is TRBJ2-2, the V gene TRBV7-2, with 11 positions matching TRBD2. CDR1 is SGHTA and CDR2 is FQGNSA in the germline V gene. After removal of 8 bases from V and 2 bases from J, the junction contained 7 bases not matched to a gene. This CDR3 spans 16 amino acids.

The V and J genes are TRBV6-2 or TRBV6-3 and TRBJ2-3; D is perhaps TRBD2 (6 bases). V was pared by 4 bases and J by 5 bases, with 16 bases between. Germline CDR1 reads MNHEY; CDR2 reads SVGEGT. This CDR3 has 15 amino acids. CDR3 in amino acids: CASSSAGGKVDTQYF. The CDR3 DNA is TGTGCCAGCAGTTCAGCGGGCGGGAAAGTAGATACGCAGTATTTT.

This chain uses TRBV2 with TRBJ1-1, with D tentatively TRBD1 (5 bases). The V gene's germline CDR1 is SNHLY and CDR2 FYNNEI. The CDR3 has 16 residues. Trimming cost V 6 bases and J 2 bases, with 19 bases left between them. In DNA form, the CDR3 reads TGTGCCAGCAGCCGACTGGGACGGCAGGGAAACACTGAAGCTTTCTTT. Protein: CASSRLGRQGNTEAFF.

J is TRBJ2-7 and V is TRBV6-2 or TRBV6-3; D possibly uses TRBD1 or TRBD2 (5 bases each). With 0 bases removed from V and 0 bases from J, the gap between germline ends came to 12 bases. CDR3 size: 16 residues. Germline CDR1 reads MNHEY; CDR2 reads SVGEGT. DNA for the CDR3: TGTGCCAGCAGTTACTCTGTTGGGGGAAGCTCCTACGAGCAGTACTTC. As protein: CASSYSVGGSSYEQYF.

This clonotype was counted at least ten times. The chain is built from TRBV3-1 and TRBJ1-2; D is uncertain. The ends were cut back, 6 bases at V and 9 bases at J, with 11 bases in the middle. CDR1 and CDR2 from the germline V gene are LGHDT and YNNKEL (reference sequence). This CDR3 spans 11 amino acids. CDR3: CASRDDSSYTF. The CDR3 DNA reads as TGTGCCAGCAGAGACGACTCTAGCTACACCTTC.

This clonotype was found many times. The gene calls are TRBV7-2 and TRBJ2-7; D is possibly TRBD1 or TRBD2 (5 bases each). Germline CDR1 and CDR2: SGHTA and FQGNSA. The CDR3 runs to 15 residues. V dropped 4 bases and J dropped 7 bases, with 20 bases sitting between them. The CDR3 spells CASSSRGRGVGEQYF. Written as DNA, the CDR3 is TGTGCCAGCAGCTCACGGGGTCGAGGGGTGGGAGAGCAGTACTTC.

This clonotype was detected ten times or more. This chain joins TRBV20-1 and TRBJ2-7; D gene ambiguous. The germline V gene has CDR1 DFQATT and CDR2 SNEGSKA (reference sequence). The V and J ends lost 1 base and 3 bases respectively, with 10 bases between them. CDR3 length: 13 amino acids. The CDR3 DNA reads TGCAGTGCTAGAGGCCGACGGAACTACGAGCAGTACTTC. Translated, it gives CSARGRRNYEQYF.

This clonotype has only a few counts. The rearrangement joins TRBV28 to TRBJ1-2; 8 bases agree with TRBD1. The CDR3 length is 14 residues. The V segment lost 4 bases and the J segment 3 bases; nucleotides outside the gene matches: 4. Germline V gene lookup returns CDR1 MDHEN and CDR2 SYDVKM. In nucleotides, the CDR3 is TGTGCCAGCAGTTCGCGGACAGGGTACTATGGCTACACCTTC. Translated: CASSSRTGYYGYTF.

This clonotype was detected a few times. This rearrangement joins TRBV6-2 or TRBV6-3 to TRBJ1-1; D is undetermined. Germline V gene data show CDR1 as MNHEY and CDR2 as SVGEGT. With 0 bases removed from V and 1 base from J, the gap between germline ends came to 6 bases. This CDR3 has 14 amino acids. CDR3 sequence reads: CASSYSVTNTEAFF. The CDR3, as DNA: TGTGCCAGCAGTTACTCGGTCACGAACACTGAAGCTTTCTTT.

A remark on this clonotype: A read error may be the cause here, since a much bigger clone is one base away. This chain connects TRBV28 to TRBJ2-2; TRBD1 agrees at 8 bases. The trim removed 5 bases at V and 5 bases at J, leaving 10 bases unmatched. Germline V gene data show CDR1 as MDHEN and CDR2 as SYDVKM. The CDR3 is 16 residues long. The CDR3 reads CASSPPRTGKTGELFF. The DNA of the CDR3 is TGTGCCAGCAGTCCCCCCAGGACAGGGAAAACCGGGGAGCTGTTTTTT.